The rows below give T cell receptor beta chains drawn from one sample of a study of CD8 T cells in Susac syndrome. TCRdb re-analysed the immunoSEQ multiplex PCR reads in MiXCR, keeping a single row per CDR3 protein. This table holds roughly 120,000 distinct CDR3 sequences, around 94% found once. The sequenced sample was CD4+ T cells from PBMCs. The receptors were sampled from a human donor in good health. Both conserved end residues are part of each CDR3. Fields, in order: CDR3 protein, CDR3 DNA, V gene, J gene, D gene, clone size. A D gene is named only where the DNA matches it firmly. Rows may omit the clone size; those that give it use once, few, many or a size class.

CDR3aa: CASSYERGSNYGYTF
CDR3nt: TGTGCCAGCAGTTACGAAAGGGGGAGTAACTATGGCTACACCTTC
v_gene: TRBV27
j_gene: TRBJ1-2
d_gene: -
abundance: -

CDR3aa: CASSGGPNHEQFF
CDR3nt: TGTGCCAGCAGTGGAGGCCCTAACCATGAGCAGTTCTTC
v_gene: TRBV6-4
j_gene: TRBJ2-1
d_gene: -
abundance: -

CDR3aa: CAISDGTSGSKETQYF
CDR3nt: TGTGCCATCAGTGACGGGACTAGCGGGAGTAAAGAGACCCAGTACTTC
v_gene: TRBV10-3
j_gene: TRBJ2-5
d_gene: TRBD2
abundance: -

CDR3aa: CASSEATIQPQHF
CDR3nt: TGTGCCAGCAGCGAAGCCACAATTCAGCCCCAGCATTTT
v_gene: TRBV7-2
j_gene: TRBJ1-5
d_gene: -
abundance: -

CDR3aa: CASSGERGTEAFF
CDR3nt: TGTGCCAGCAGTGGCGAGAGGGGAACTGAAGCTTTCTTT
v_gene: TRBV2
j_gene: TRBJ1-1
d_gene: -
abundance: -

CDR3aa: CSAAHRASYEQYF
CDR3nt: TGCAGCGCGGCTCACAGGGCCTCATACGAGCAGTACTTC
v_gene: TRBV29-1
j_gene: TRBJ2-7
d_gene: -
abundance: once

CDR3aa: CASSRDKIYEQYF
CDR3nt: TGTGCCAGCAGCCGGGACAAGATATACGAGCAGTACTTC
v_gene: TRBV6-1
j_gene: TRBJ2-7
d_gene: -
abundance: -

CDR3aa: CASSYSTSASSYEQYF
CDR3nt: TGTGCCAGCAGTTACTCGACTAGCGCAAGCTCCTACGAGCAGTACTTC
v_gene: TRBV6-5
j_gene: TRBJ2-7
d_gene: TRBD2
abundance: -

CDR3aa: CAVVQLNTEAFF
CDR3nt: TGTGCCGTGGTGCAGTTGAACACTGAAGCTTTCTTT
v_gene: TRBV12-3/TRBV12-4
j_gene: TRBJ1-1
d_gene: -
abundance: -

CDR3aa: CSATSGTTYNEQFF
CDR3nt: TGCAGCGCAACTAGCGGGACAACCTACAATGAGCAGTTCTTC
v_gene: TRBV29-1
j_gene: TRBJ2-1
d_gene: TRBD2
abundance: -

CDR3aa: CASSLALAGEETQYF
CDR3nt: TGTGCCAGCAGCTTGGCACTAGCGGGGGAAGAGACCCAGTACTTC
v_gene: TRBV5-6
j_gene: TRBJ2-5
d_gene: TRBD2
abundance: -

CDR3aa: CASSFRPYEQYF
CDR3nt: TGCGCCAGCAGCTTTAGGCCCTACGAGCAGTACTTC
v_gene: TRBV5-1
j_gene: TRBJ2-7
d_gene: -
abundance: -

CDR3aa: CASSKQGTDTQYF
CDR3nt: TGTGCCAGCAGCAAACAGGGCACAGATACGCAGTATTTT
v_gene: TRBV7-6
j_gene: TRBJ2-3
d_gene: -
abundance: -

CDR3aa: CAWSVLNSRASGYTF
CDR3nt: TGTGCCTGGAGTGTTTTAAACTCCAGGGCAAGCGGCTACACCTTC
v_gene: TRBV30
j_gene: TRBJ1-2
d_gene: -
abundance: -

CDR3aa: CASSLVAGEEGAFF
CDR3nt: TGTGCCAGCAGCTTAGTGGCGGGAGAGGAGGGAGCTTTCTTT
v_gene: TRBV7-8
j_gene: TRBJ1-1
d_gene: -
abundance: -

CDR3aa: CASNDLQGRDPNSPLHF
CDR3nt: TGCGCCAGCAACGATCTACAGGGGAGGGACCCGAATTCACCCCTCCACTTT
v_gene: TRBV23-1
j_gene: TRBJ1-6
d_gene: TRBD1
abundance: -

CDR3aa: CASSLSGKGYEQYF
CDR3nt: TGTGCCAGCAGCCTCAGCGGGAAGGGCTACGAGCAGTACTTC
v_gene: TRBV11-2
j_gene: TRBJ2-7
d_gene: TRBD2
abundance: once

CDR3aa: CASSRPGRGMKRLFF
CDR3nt: TGTGCCAGCAGTCGGCCTGGTAGGGGAATGAAAAGGCTGTTTTTT
v_gene: TRBV6-2/TRBV6-3
j_gene: TRBJ1-4
d_gene: -
abundance: -

CDR3aa: CATSSRQKNPYEQYF
CDR3nt: TGTGCCACCAGCTCGCGACAGAAGAATCCCTACGAGCAGTACTTC
v_gene: TRBV15
j_gene: TRBJ2-7
d_gene: -
abundance: -